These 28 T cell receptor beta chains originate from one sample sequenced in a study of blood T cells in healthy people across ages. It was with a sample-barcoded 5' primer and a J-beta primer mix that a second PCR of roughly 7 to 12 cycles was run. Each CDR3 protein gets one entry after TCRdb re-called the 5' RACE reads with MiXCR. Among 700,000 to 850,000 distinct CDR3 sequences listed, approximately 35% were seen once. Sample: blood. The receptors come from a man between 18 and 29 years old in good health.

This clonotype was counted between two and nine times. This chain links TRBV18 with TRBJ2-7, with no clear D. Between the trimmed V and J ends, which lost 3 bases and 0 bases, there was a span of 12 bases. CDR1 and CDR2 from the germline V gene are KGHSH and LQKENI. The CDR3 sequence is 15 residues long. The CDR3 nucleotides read TGTGCCAGCTCACCTGGACGAGCGAGCTCCTACGAGCAGTACTTC. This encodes CASSPGRASSYEQYF.

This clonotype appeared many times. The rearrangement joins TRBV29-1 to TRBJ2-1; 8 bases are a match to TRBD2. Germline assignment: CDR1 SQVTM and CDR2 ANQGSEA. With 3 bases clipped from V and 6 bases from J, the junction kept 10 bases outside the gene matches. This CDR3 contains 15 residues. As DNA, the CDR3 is TGCAGCGTTGAGGGGGGGGGACTAGGAGGCAATGAGCAGTTCTTC. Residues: CSVEGGGLGGNEQFF.

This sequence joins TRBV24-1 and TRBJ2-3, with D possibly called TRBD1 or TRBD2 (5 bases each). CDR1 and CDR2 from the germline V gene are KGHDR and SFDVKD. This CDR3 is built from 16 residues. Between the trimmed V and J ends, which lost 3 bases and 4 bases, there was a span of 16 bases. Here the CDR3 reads CATSDVGDPMADTQYF. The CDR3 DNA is TGTGCCACCAGTGATGTTGGGGACCCCATGGCAGATACGCAGTATTTT.

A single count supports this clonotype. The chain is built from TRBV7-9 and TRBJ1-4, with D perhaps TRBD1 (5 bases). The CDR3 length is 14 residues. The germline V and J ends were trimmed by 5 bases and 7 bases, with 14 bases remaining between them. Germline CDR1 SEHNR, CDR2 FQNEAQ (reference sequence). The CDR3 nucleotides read TGTGCCAGCAGCCCCCGGGGCTCGGGTGAAAAACTGTTTTTT. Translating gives CASSPRGSGEKLFF.

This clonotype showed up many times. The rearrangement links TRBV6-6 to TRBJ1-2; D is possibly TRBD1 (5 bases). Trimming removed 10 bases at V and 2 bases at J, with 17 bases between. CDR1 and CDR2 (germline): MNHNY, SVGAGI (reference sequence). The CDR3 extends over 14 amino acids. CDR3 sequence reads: CATRDGGLNYGYTF. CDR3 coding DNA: TGTGCCACCAGGGACGGAGGATTAAACTATGGCTACACCTTC.

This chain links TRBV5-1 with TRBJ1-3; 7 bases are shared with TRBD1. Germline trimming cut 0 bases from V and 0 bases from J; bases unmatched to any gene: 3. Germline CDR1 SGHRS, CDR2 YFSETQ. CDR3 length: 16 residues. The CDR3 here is CASSLGTGFSGNTIYF. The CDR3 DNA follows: TGCGCCAGCAGCTTGGGGACAGGCTTCTCTGGAAACACCATATATTTT.

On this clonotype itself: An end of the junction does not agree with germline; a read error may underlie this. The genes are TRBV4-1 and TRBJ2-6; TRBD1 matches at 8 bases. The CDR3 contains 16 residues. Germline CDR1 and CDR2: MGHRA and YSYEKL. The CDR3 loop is CASSQGTGSGASVLTF. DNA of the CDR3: TGCGCCAGCAGCCAAGGGACAGGGTCTGGGGCCAGCGTCCTGACTTTC.

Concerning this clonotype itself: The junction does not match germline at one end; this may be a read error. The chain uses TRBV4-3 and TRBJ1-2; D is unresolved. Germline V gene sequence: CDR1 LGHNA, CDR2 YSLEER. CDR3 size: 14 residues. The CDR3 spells CASSQDPFHYGYTF. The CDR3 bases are TGCGCCAGTAGCCAAGATCCATTCCACTATGGCTACACCTTC.

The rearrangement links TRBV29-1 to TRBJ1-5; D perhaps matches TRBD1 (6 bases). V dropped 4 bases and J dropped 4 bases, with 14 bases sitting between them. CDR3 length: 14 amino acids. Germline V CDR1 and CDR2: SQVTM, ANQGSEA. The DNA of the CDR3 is TGCAGCGTTGCTCAGGACAGTCATAATCAGCCCCAGCATTTT. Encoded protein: CSVAQDSHNQPQHF.

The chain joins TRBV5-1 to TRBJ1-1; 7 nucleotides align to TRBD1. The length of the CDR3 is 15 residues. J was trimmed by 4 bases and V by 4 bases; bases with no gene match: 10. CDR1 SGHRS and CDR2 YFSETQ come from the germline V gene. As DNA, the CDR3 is TGCGCCAGCAGCAGTAACAGGGGCAGGGGCACTGAAGCTTTCTTT. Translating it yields CASSSNRGRGTEAFF.

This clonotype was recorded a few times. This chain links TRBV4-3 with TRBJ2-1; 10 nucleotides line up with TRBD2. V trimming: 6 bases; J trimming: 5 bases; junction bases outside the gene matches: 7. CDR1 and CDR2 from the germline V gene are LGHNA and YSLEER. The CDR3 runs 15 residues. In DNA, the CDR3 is TGCGCCAGCAGAAGAGCGGGGGGGCCTGACAATGAGCAGTTCTTC. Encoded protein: CASRRAGGPDNEQFF.

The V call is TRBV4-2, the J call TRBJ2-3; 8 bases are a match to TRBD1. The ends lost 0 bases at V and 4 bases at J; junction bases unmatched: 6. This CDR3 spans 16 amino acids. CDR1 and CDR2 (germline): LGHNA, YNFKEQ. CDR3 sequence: CASSQDPGGKADTQYF. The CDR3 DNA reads TGTGCCAGCAGCCAAGATCCAGGGGGCAAGGCAGATACGCAGTATTTT.

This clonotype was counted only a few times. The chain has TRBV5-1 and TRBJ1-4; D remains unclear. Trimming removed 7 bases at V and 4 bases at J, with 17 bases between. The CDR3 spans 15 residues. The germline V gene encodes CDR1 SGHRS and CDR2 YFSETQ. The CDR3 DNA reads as TGCGCCAGCGCGGTTGACGGACGCGATAATGAAAAACTGTTTTTT. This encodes CASAVDGRDNEKLFF.

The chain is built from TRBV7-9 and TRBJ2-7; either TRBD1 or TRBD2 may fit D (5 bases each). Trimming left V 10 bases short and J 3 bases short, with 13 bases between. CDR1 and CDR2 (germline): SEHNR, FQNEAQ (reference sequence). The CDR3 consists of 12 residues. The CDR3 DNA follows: TGTGCCACCGAGGGGCAGGTCTACGAGCAGTACTTC. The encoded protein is CATEGQVYEQYF.

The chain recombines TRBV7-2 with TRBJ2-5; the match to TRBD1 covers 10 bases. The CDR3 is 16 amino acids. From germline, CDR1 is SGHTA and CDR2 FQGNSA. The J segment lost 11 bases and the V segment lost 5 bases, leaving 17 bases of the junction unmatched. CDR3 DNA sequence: TGTGCCAGCAGCCCCACCGGGACAGGGGCCTACAATGAGCAGTACTTC. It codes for CASSPTGTGAYNEQYF.

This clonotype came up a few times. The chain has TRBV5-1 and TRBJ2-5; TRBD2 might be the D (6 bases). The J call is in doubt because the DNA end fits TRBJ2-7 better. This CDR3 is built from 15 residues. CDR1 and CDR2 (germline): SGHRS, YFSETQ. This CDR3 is CASSLVGGRAGEQYF. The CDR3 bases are TGCGCCAGCAGCTTGGTGGGAGGCAGGGCCGGCGAGCAGTACTTC.

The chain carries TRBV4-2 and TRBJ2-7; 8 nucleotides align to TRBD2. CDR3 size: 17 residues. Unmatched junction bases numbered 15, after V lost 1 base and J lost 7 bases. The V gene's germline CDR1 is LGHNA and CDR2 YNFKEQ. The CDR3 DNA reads TGTGCCAGCAGCCAAGTGGAAGGCGGGGGGTACTACAATGAGCAGTACTTC. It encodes CASSQVEGGGYYNEQYF.

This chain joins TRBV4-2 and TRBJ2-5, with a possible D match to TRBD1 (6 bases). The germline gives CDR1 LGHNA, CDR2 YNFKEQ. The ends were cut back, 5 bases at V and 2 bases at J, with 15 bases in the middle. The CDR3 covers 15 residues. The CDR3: CASSTIRGPQETQYF. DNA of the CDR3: TGTGCCAGCAGCACTATCAGGGGACCACAAGAGACCCAGTACTTC.

CDR3 loop: CASSLSNQGGTEAFF. CDR3 coding DNA: TGTGCCAGCAGTTTATCAAACCAGGGCGGCACTGAAGCTTTCTTT. The gene calls are TRBV27 and TRBJ1-1; D possibly corresponds to TRBD1 (5 bases). The germline CDR1 and CDR2 sequences are MNHEY and SMNVEV (reference sequence). Trimming left V 0 bases short and J 4 bases short, with 12 bases between. This CDR3 is 15 amino acids long.

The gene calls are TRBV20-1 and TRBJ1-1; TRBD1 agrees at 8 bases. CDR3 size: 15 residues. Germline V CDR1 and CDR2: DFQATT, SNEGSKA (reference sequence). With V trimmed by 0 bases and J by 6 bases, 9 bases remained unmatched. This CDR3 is CSARDLAQGGSEAFF. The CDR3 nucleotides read TGCAGTGCTAGAGATTTGGCACAGGGGGGATCTGAAGCTTTCTTT.

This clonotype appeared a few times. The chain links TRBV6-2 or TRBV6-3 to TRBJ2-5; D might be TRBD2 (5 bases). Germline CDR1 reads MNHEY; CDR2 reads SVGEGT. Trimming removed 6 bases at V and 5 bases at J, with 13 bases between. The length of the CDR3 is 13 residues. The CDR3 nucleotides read TGTGCCAGCAGCCCCTCGGGAATGGAGACCCAGTACTTC. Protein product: CASSPSGMETQYF.

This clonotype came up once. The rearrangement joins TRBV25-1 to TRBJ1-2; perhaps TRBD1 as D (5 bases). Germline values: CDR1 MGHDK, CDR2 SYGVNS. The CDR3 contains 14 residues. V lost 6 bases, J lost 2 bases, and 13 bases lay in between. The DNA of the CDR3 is TGTGCCAGCAGGGGGACCTCCAGCAACTATGGCTACACCTTC. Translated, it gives CASRGTSSNYGYTF.

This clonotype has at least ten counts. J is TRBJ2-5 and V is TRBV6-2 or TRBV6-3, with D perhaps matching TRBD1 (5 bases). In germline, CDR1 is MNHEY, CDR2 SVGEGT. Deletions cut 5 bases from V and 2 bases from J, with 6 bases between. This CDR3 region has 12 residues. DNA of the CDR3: TGTGCCAGCAGTGACAGACAAGAGACCCAGTACTTC. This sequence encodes CASSDRQETQYF.

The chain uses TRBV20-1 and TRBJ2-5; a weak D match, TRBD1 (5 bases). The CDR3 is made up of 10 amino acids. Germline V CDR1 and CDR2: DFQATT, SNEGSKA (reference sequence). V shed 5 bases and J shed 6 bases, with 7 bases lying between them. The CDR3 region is CSAPGKTQYF. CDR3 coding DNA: TGCAGTGCTCCAGGGAAGACCCAGTACTTC.

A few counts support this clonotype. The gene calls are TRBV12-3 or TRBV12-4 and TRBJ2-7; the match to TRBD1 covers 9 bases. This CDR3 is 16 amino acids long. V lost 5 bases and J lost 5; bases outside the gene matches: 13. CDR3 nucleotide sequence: TGTGCCAGCAGTGGGCCGGGACAGGGACGTTTCGACGAGCAGTACTTC. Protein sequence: CASSGPGQGRFDEQYF.

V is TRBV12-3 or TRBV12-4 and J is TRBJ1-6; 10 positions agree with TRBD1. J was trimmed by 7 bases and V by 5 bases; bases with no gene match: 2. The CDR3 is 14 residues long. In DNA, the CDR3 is TGTGCCAGCAGTAGGGACAGGGGAAATTCACCCCTCCACTTT. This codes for CASSRDRGNSPLHF.

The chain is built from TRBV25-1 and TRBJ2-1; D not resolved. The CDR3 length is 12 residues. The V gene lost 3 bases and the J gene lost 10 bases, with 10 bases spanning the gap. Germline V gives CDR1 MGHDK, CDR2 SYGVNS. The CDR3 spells CASSDATEEQFF. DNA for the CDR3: TGTGCCAGCAGTGATGCGACTGAAGAGCAGTTCTTC.

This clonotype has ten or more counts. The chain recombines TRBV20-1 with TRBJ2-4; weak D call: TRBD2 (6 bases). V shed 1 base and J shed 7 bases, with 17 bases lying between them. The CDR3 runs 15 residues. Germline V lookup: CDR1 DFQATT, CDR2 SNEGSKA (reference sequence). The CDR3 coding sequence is TGCAGTGCTAGAGTGTCCGGCGGGGAGTTTAACATTCAGTACTTC. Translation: CSARVSGGEFNIQYF.